Presented here are 30 T cell receptor beta chains from one specimen sequenced in a study of CD4+ T cells in melanoma (dated by TCRdb to the early 2020s). Libraries were made using the immunoSEQ multiplex PCR assay. TCRdb stores this immuneACCESS table with in-frame sequences only. Part of the clones is absent; in the studies checked, under half of the shortfall reflects unresolved V genes, and no reason is known for the rest. The sample profile shows fewer than 15,000 clones; 60% to 85% of them were found once. Together, the top ten hold roughly 15% of the sample. The sequencing input was cells from a culture (not recorded whether cultured in vitro). The receptors were gathered from a human donor with melanoma.

This clone was seen only a few times. J is TRBJ1-2 and V is TRBV6-4; D may be TRBD1 (5 bases). V dropped 2 bases and J dropped 4 bases, with 8 bases sitting between them. The germline gives CDR1 MRHNA, CDR2 SNTAGT. This CDR3 comprises 13 residues. CDR3 protein: CASSDGQSYGYTF. Written as DNA, the CDR3 is TGTGCCAGCAGTGACGGACAAAGCTATGGCTACACCTTC.

The chain is built from TRBV6-5 and TRBJ2-1, with no clear D. The CDR3 length is 11 residues. Germline assignment: CDR1 MNHEY and CDR2 SVGAGI. The ends were cut back, 3 bases at V and 7 bases at J, with 4 bases in the middle. The CDR3 sequence: CASSYGNEQFF. The CDR3 region has the DNA TGTGCCAGCAGTTATGGTAATGAGCAGTTCTTC.

This chain links TRBV5-1 with TRBJ1-2, with a tentative D call TRBD1 (6 bases). The CDR3 extends over 14 amino acids. Germline V gene lookup returns CDR1 SGHRS and CDR2 YFSETQ. The V gene lost 4 bases and the J gene lost 4 bases, with 14 bases spanning the gap. The CDR3 region has the DNA TGCGCCAGCAGCCAACAGGGTTCCGGCTATGGCTACACCTTC. Amino acid sequence: CASSQQGSGYGYTF.

The CDR3 DNA sequence: TGTGCCAGCAGCTCGCGAGTAAAGACGGGGGGGATGGACAATGAGCAGTTCTTC. This sequence encodes CASSSRVKTGGMDNEQFF. V gene TRBV11-2 combines with J gene TRBJ2-1, with TRBD2 identical over 8 bases. The CDR3 is 18 amino acids. The germline V gene encodes CDR1 SGHAT and CDR2 FQNNGV. V lost 4 bases and J lost 5; bases outside the gene matches: 16.

This clone came up once. The chain combines TRBV5-1 with TRBJ1-4; D might be TRBD1 (5 bases). CDR3 size: 15 residues. Looked up from germline, CDR1 is SGHRS and CDR2 is YFSETQ. V was clipped by 4 bases and J by 3 bases, with 13 bases between them. Here the CDR3 reads CASSPGSTANEKLFF. In DNA form, the CDR3 reads TGCGCCAGCAGCCCAGGGAGCACCGCTAATGAAAAACTGTTTTTT.

The chain uses TRBV6-1 and TRBJ2-3; D is unresolved. There are 11 residues in the CDR3. Germline CDR1 MNHNS, CDR2 SASEGT. This chain's CDR3 is CAGSSTDTQYF. Written as DNA, the CDR3 is TGTGCGGGCAGTAGCACAGATACGCAGTATTTT.

The V call is TRBV14, the J call TRBJ2-2; weak D call: TRBD2 (5 bases). The germline CDR1 and CDR2 sequences are SGHDN and FVKESK. Between the trimmed V and J ends, which lost 2 bases and 5 bases, there was a span of 12 bases. This CDR3 region has 15 residues. The CDR3 DNA reads as TGTGCCAGCAGCCAATATCTCCCGGGGACCGGGGAGCTGTTTTTT. As protein: CASSQYLPGTGELFF.

V gene TRBV27 combines with J gene TRBJ2-7; D might be TRBD1 (6 bases). V lost 9 bases, J lost 1 base, and 19 bases lay in between. CDR3 length: 15 amino acids. The germline V gene encodes CDR1 MNHEY and CDR2 SMNVEV (reference sequence). CDR3 bases: TGTGCCAGTCTCTCGACCCAGGGGAAATCCTACGAGCAGTACTTC. Protein sequence: CASLSTQGKSYEQYF.

This clone showed up just a few times. In DNA, the CDR3 is TGTGCCAGCAGCCGTACAGGGGGCGGAAACACCATATATTTT. It specifies CASSRTGGGNTIYF. This chain links TRBV7-9 with TRBJ1-3; 9 positions agree with TRBD1. The V segment lost 5 bases and the J segment 4 bases; nucleotides outside the gene matches: 3. Per the germline V gene, CDR1 is SEHNR and CDR2 is FQNEAQ (reference sequence). CDR3 length: 14 amino acids.

This clone appeared a single time. The chain combines TRBV2 with TRBJ1-2; D remains unclear. Deletions cut 5 bases from V and 0 bases from J, with 10 bases between. Germline values: CDR1 SNHLY, CDR2 FYNNEI. The CDR3 has 14 residues. CDR3 amino acids: CASSLGRTNYGYTF. CDR3 nucleotide sequence: TGTGCCAGCAGTCTAGGACGGACTAACTATGGCTACACCTTC.

V gene TRBV6-5 combines with J gene TRBJ2-1; no clear D gene. This CDR3 contains 14 residues. V shed 2 bases and J shed 3 bases, with 8 bases lying between them. Germline assignment: CDR1 MNHEY and CDR2 SVGAGI. The CDR3 coding sequence is TGTGCCAGCAGTTACGGGTTAAGCTACAATGAGCAGTTCTTC. Translating gives CASSYGLSYNEQFF.

V is TRBV5-1 and J is TRBJ2-1; 9 nucleotides align to TRBD1. This CDR3 contains 15 residues. In germline, CDR1 is SGHRS, CDR2 YFSETQ. J lost 7 bases, V lost 0 bases, and 5 bases had no gene match. CDR3 amino acids: CASSLDGQGTNEQFF. The CDR3 DNA sequence: TGCGCCAGCAGCTTGGACGGACAGGGGACGAATGAGCAGTTCTTC.

There are a few counts of this clone. The chain links TRBV9 to TRBJ2-2; 9 bases line up with TRBD1. The V gene end was trimmed by 4 bases and the J gene end by 7 bases; junction bases not matched to a gene: 8. The length of the CDR3 is 15 residues. Germline loops: CDR1 SGDLS, CDR2 YYNGEE. The CDR3 region has the DNA TGTGCCAGCAGCAGCCGGGACAGGGTGATCGGGGAGCTGTTTTTT. It specifies CASSSRDRVIGELFF.

The chain links TRBV5-1 to TRBJ2-7; TRBD2 is a possible D gene (5 bases). V was cut by 0 bases and J by 6 bases, with 13 bases left in between. The germline V gene has CDR1 SGHRS and CDR2 YFSETQ. This CDR3 region has 14 residues. The CDR3 protein is CASSLEGFRGEQYF. The CDR3 DNA reads TGCGCCAGCAGCTTGGAAGGGTTTCGGGGCGAGCAGTACTTC.

V usage is TRBV20-1 and J usage is TRBJ1-1; no reliable D call. The CDR3 consists of 11 residues. V lost 5 bases and J 6 bases, leaving 10 bases between the germline ends. CDR1 DFQATT and CDR2 SNEGSKA come from the germline V gene (reference sequence). The CDR3, as DNA: TGCAGTGCTTCGAGGGCATCTGAAGCTTTCTTT. Amino acids: CSASRASEAFF.

This clone was detected only once. The chain has TRBV30 and TRBJ2-7; TRBD1 matches at 9 bases. The CDR3 has 14 residues. From germline, CDR1 is GTSNPN and CDR2 SVGIG (reference sequence). V was clipped by 5 bases and J by 1 base; unmatched bases: 6. CDR3 region: CAWGTGGTSYEQYF. The CDR3 DNA sequence: TGTGCCTGGGGTACAGGGGGCACGTCCTACGAGCAGTACTTC.

This clone was observed a few times. This rearrangement joins TRBV5-1 to TRBJ1-2, with 7 nucleotides matching TRBD1. The CDR3 sequence is 17 residues long. With V trimmed by 0 bases and J by 0 bases, 8 bases remained unmatched. Germline loops: CDR1 SGHRS, CDR2 YFSETQ. The CDR3 sequence is CASSLAGRDRTNYGYTF. CDR3 sequence (DNA): TGCGCCAGCAGCTTGGCGGGGAGGGACAGAACTAACTATGGCTACACCTTC.

This sequence joins TRBV30 and TRBJ1-2; D is possibly TRBD1 (6 bases). This CDR3 region has 12 residues. The germline V and J ends were trimmed by 5 bases and 5 bases, with 12 bases remaining between them. Germline values: CDR1 GTSNPN, CDR2 SVGIG (reference sequence). In nucleotides, the CDR3 is TGTGCCTGGTTTGGGGGCTCATATGGCTACACCTTC. It yields the protein CAWFGGSYGYTF. Filled out from reference TRBV30 and TRBJ1-2, the complete variable domain reads SQTIHQWPATLVQPVGSPLSLECTVEGTSNPNLYWYRQAAGRGLQLLFYSVGIGQISSEVPQNLSASRPQDRQFILSSKKLLLSDSGFYLCAWFGGSYGYTFGSGTRLTVV.

The chain is built from TRBV5-1 and TRBJ1-2, with unresolved D. CDR1 is SGHRS, CDR2 YFSETQ, per germline. CDR3 size: 15 residues. The germline V and J ends were trimmed by 3 bases and 6 bases, with 18 bases remaining between them. The chain's CDR3 is CASSSNPGIKDGYTF. The DNA of the CDR3 is TGCGCCAGCAGCTCGAACCCCGGGATTAAGGATGGCTACACCTTC.

This chain uses TRBV2 with TRBJ2-1, with 9 nucleotides matching TRBD2. V shed 8 bases, J shed 9 bases, and the junction held 11 bases outside the gene matches. Germline values: CDR1 SNHLY, CDR2 FYNNEI. CDR3 size: 14 residues. CDR3 sequence (DNA): TGTGCCAGCCGCCGACTAGCGGATGGGGGTGAGCAGTTCTTC. This translates into CASRRLADGGEQFF.

The V and J genes are TRBV29-1 and TRBJ2-3; no clear D. Germline lookup yields CDR1 SQVTM and CDR2 ANQGSEA. Trimming removed 2 bases at V and 4 bases at J, with 13 bases between. The CDR3 is made up of 14 amino acids. CDR3 nucleotides: TGCAGCGTTGAAAATGGCTGGACCGCAGATACGCAGTATTTT. Protein product: CSVENGWTADTQYF.

The V gene is TRBV5-1, the J gene TRBJ2-5, with D possibly matching TRBD1 (6 bases). The germline CDR1 and CDR2 sequences are SGHRS and YFSETQ. V was clipped by 2 bases and J by 5 bases, with 13 bases between them. The CDR3 loop spans 14 amino acids. The CDR3 spells CASSFSSRGETQYF. The CDR3 nucleotides are TGCGCCAGCAGCTTTTCCTCAAGGGGGGAGACCCAGTACTTC.

The V call is TRBV7-9, the J call TRBJ1-4, with D perhaps TRBD1 (5 bases). The CDR3 is 15 amino acids. CDR1 is SEHNR and CDR2 is FQNEAQ in the germline V gene (reference sequence). V gave up 5 bases and J gave up 4 bases, with 14 bases separating them. CDR3 coding DNA: TGTGCCAGCAGCACCGCACGGGGGGATAATGAAAAACTGTTTTTT. Encoded protein: CASSTARGDNEKLFF. Variable domain in full (rest from reference TRBV7-9 and TRBJ1-4): DTGVSQNPRHKITKRGQNVTFRCDPISEHNRLYWYRQTLGQGPEFLTYFQNEAQLEKSRLLSDRFSAERPKGSFSTLEIQRTEQGDSAMYLCASSTARGDNEKLFFGSGTQLSVL.

In its sample, this clone was seen a few times. This chain links TRBV11-2 with TRBJ1-1; TRBD1 might be the D (5 bases). V gave up 0 bases and J gave up 1 base, with 12 bases separating them. Germline V lookup: CDR1 SGHAT, CDR2 FQNNGV. This CDR3 region has 16 residues. The CDR3 spells CASSLEFGAKNTEAFF. The CDR3 DNA follows: TGTGCCAGCAGCTTAGAATTTGGGGCCAAGAACACTGAAGCTTTCTTT.

The gene calls are TRBV7-3 and TRBJ2-2; D unclear. Germline-derived CDR1 and CDR2 are SGHTA and FQGTGA. This CDR3 region has 14 residues. With 5 bases removed from V and 5 bases from J, the gap between germline ends came to 12 bases. This chain's CDR3 is CASSPAVGTGELFF. In DNA form, the CDR3 reads TGTGCCAGCAGCCCGGCGGTGGGAACCGGGGAGCTGTTTTTT. Supplemented by reference TRBV7-3 and TRBJ2-2, the full variable domain reads GAGVSQTPSNKVTEKGKYVELRCDPISGHTALYWYRQSLGQGPEFLIYFQGTGAADDSGLPNDRFFAVRPEGSVSTLKIQRTERGDSAVYLCASSPAVGTGELFFGEGSRLTVL.

The J gene is TRBJ2-5, the V gene TRBV4-1, with TRBD2 matching 10 bases. The CDR3 is 19 residues long. V gave up 2 bases and J gave up 5 bases; unmatched junction bases: 17. CDR1 is MGHRA, CDR2 YSYEKL, per germline. The CDR3 loop reads CASSQWAVGASGGRETQYF. The CDR3 bases are TGCGCCAGCAGCCAATGGGCTGTTGGGGCTAGCGGGGGTCGGGAGACCCAGTACTTC.

The CDR3 DNA reads TGTGCCATCAGTGATGACAGCGCCAGCTCCTACGAGCAGTACTTC. It yields the protein CAISDDSASSYEQYF. The chain employs TRBV10-3 and TRBJ2-7; tentative D call: TRBD1 (5 bases). Per germline, CDR1 ENHRY and CDR2 SYGVKD. The CDR3 extends over 15 amino acids. Trimming shortened V by 3 bases and J by 0 bases, and 12 bases separated the two germline ends.

The chain carries TRBV10-3 and TRBJ2-3, with 8 bases lining up with TRBD2. The CDR3 runs to 16 residues. The V gene's germline CDR1 is ENHRY and CDR2 SYGVKD. V shed 10 bases and J 6 bases; nucleotides not matched to a gene: 18. The CDR3 bases are TGTGCCACCCGCGGGTGGGGACTAGGAGGTTCGGATACGCAGTATTTT. This sequence encodes CATRGWGLGGSDTQYF.

The chain recombines TRBV11-2 with TRBJ2-5; D possibly matches TRBD1 or TRBD2 (5 bases each). The V end lost 2 bases, the J end lost 5 bases, and 15 bases lay between the germline ends. The CDR3 covers 15 residues. Germline V gene data show CDR1 as SGHAT and CDR2 as FQNNGV. The CDR3 region has the DNA TGTGCCAGCAGCTTACAGTGGGGGTACGGGGAGACCCAGTACTTC. Amino acids: CASSLQWGYGETQYF. The full variable domain, rest sourced from reference TRBV11-2 and TRBJ2-5, is EAGVAQSPRYKIIEKRQSVAFWCNPISGHATLYWYQQILGQGPKLLIQFQNNGVVDDSQLPKDRFSAERLKGVDSTLKIQPAKLEDSAVYLCASSLQWGYGETQYFGPGTRLLVL.

This rearrangement joins TRBV7-9 to TRBJ1-3; D is unclear. The CDR3 length is 13 residues. V shed 2 bases and J shed 5 bases, with 7 bases lying between them. The germline CDR1 and CDR2 sequences are SEHNR and FQNEAQ (reference sequence). DNA for the CDR3: TGTGCCAGCAGCTTACTGTTTAGAAACACCATATATTTT. Residues: CASSLLFRNTIYF.